This T cell receptor beta chain was documented in a study of blood T cells in healthy people across ages. Study-wide points: It was not possible, with unsorted PBMCs, to conclusively compare naive and antigen-experienced cells.

Sample-barcoded 5' priming and a J-beta primer mix drove a second PCR of 7 to 11 cycles. Each of the samples gave a minimum of 2.5 million paired-end reads that contained CDR3. From the 5' RACE reads, TCRdb called clonotypes with MiXCR, one entry per CDR3 protein. Of hundreds of thousands of distinct CDR3 sequences detected, roughly half appear once; the ten largest clones hold less than 15%. Germline trimming cut 4 bases from V and 2 bases from J; bases unmatched to any gene: 3. The germline V gene encodes CDR1 SGHRS and CDR2 YFSETQ. The CDR3 contains 13 residues. Donation came from healthy Caucasian individuals in Russia who were aged about 6 to 95. Each donor's blood draw was approximately 10 milliliters of peripheral blood. This clonotype was counted many times. The target antigen is unknown. Possible read error: a much larger clone is one base away.

Specimen: blood. The chain uses TRBV5-1 and TRBJ2-7; 7 bases are a match to TRBD2. This clonotype originated in a woman aged 80 or over in good health. This CDR3 reads CASSVGGAYEQYF. The CDR3 DNA reads TGCGCCAGCAGCGTGGGAGGGGCCTACGAGCAGTACTTC.